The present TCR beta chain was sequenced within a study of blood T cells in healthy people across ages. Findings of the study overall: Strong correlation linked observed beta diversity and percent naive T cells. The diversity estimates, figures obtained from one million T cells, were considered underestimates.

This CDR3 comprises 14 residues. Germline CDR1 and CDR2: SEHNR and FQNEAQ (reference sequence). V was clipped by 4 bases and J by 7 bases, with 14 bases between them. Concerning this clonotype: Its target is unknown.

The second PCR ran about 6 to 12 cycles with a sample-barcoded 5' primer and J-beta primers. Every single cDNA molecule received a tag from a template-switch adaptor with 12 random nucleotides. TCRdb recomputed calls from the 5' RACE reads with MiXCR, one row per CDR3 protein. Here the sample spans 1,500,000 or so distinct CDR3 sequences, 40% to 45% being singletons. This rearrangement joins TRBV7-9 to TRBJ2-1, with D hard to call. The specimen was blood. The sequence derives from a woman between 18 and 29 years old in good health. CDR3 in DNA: TGTGCCAGCAGCTCCCAAGGTCCCCAGAATGAGCAGTTCTTC. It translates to CASSSQGPQNEQFF.